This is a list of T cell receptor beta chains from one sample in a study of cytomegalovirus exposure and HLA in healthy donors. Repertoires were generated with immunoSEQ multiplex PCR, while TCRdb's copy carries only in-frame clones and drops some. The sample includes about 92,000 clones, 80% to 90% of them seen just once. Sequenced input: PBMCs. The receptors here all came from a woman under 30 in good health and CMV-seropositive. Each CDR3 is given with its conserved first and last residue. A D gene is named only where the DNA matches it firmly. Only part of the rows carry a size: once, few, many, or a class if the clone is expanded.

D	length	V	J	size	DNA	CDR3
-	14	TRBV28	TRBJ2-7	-	TGTGCCAGCAGTTTTAGAGGCCTCTCCTACGAGCAGTACTTC	CASSFRGLSYEQYF
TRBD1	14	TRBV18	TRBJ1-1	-	TGTGCCAGCTCACCGCACAGGGGCGGCACTGAAGCTTTCTTT	CASSPHRGGTEAFF
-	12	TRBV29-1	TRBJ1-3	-	TGCAGCGTTGACTCGGGGGGAAACACCATATATTTT	CSVDSGGNTIYF
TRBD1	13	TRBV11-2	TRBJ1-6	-	TGTGCCAGCAGCACAGGGGGTAATTCACCCCTCCACTTT	CASSTGGNSPLHF
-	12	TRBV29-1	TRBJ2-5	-	TGCAGCACCCTCCCCCTGGACGGGGCCCAGTACTTC	CSTLPLDGAQYF
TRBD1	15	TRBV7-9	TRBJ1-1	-	TGTGCCAGCACAATAGGAGGACAGGGGCCCTTTGAAGCTTTCTTT	CASTIGGQGPFEAFF
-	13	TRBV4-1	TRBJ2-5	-	TGCGCCAGCAGCCAGGGCCCCCCCGAGACCCAGTACTTC	CASSQGPPETQYF
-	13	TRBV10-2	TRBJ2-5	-	TGCGCCAGCAGAGCTGCAGGGCAAGAGACCCAGTACTTC	CASRAAGQETQYF
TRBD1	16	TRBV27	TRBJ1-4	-	TGTGCCAGCAGTTTCGGACAGGGAGGCGACCGTGAAAAACTGTTTTTT	CASSFGQGGDREKLFF
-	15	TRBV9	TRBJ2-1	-	TGTGCCAGCAGCTCCGTGGGTACAGGGTACAATGAGCAGTTCTTC	CASSSVGTGYNEQFF
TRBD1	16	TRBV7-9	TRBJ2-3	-	TGTGCCAGCAGCTTAATCCGGACAGGGCCCACAGATACGCAGTATTTT	CASSLIRTGPTDTQYF
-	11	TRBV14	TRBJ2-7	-	TGTGCCTCAAGCGGGTGGAACGAGCAGTACTTC	CASSGWNEQYF
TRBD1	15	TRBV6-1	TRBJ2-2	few	TGTGCCAGCCTATGGACAGGGGTTTTCACCGGGGAGCTGTTTTTT	CASLWTGVFTGELFF
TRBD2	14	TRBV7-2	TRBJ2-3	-	TGTGCCAGCAGCCTGGGGACTAGCGCAGATACGCAGTATTTT	CASSLGTSADTQYF
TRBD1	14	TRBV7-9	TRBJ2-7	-	TGTGCCAGCAGCTCCCCGGGACAGAACTACGAGCAGTACTTC	CASSSPGQNYEQYF
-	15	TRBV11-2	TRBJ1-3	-	TGTGCCAGCAGTTTTTCAGTAGACATCGGAAACACCATATATTTT	CASSFSVDIGNTIYF
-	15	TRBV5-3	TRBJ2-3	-	TGTGCCAGAGGCGGGCACAGGGAAAGGACAGATACGCAGTATTTT	CARGGHRERTDTQYF
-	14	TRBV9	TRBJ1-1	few	TGTGCCAGCAGCCCGTTTACAGGTGAGAGAGAAGCTTTCTTT	CASSPFTGEREAFF
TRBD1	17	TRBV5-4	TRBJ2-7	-	TGTGCCAGCAGCTTGCCCCACCCAGGACAGGCCACTGGAGAGCAGTACTTC	CASSLPHPGQATGEQYF
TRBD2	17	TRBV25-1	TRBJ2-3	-	TGTGCCAGCAGTGAATATAATCCGGGACTACCCTTGGATACGCAGTATTTT	CASSEYNPGLPLDTQYF
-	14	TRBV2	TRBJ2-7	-	TGTGCCAGCAGGATGCGAGGGAGCTCCTACGAGCAGTACTTC	CASRMRGSSYEQYF
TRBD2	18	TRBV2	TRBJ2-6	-	TGTGCCAGCAGTCAGGGACTAGCGGGTGGCTCTGGGGCCAACGTCCTGACTTTC	CASSQGLAGGSGANVLTF
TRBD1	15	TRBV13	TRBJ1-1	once	TGTGCCAGCAGCTCTTCCTCCGACAGGGGTACTGAAGCTTTCTTT	CASSSSSDRGTEAFF